A single T cell receptor (beta chain) is shown here with its context. Libraries were prepared by immunoSEQ multiplex PCR; TCRdb keeps only in-frame clonotypes and omits some of them. The sample holds around 220,000 clones, about nine tenths seen once. This record comes from a study of blood T cell repertoires in COVID-19. Study information: The samples span acute and convalescent COVID-19 from the United States, Italy and Spain.

The V and J ends lost 3 bases and 0 bases, in that order; junction bases with no gene match: 11. The germline V gene has CDR1 SGDLS and CDR2 YYNGEE. The CDR3 totals 19 residues. Recruitment covered about two dozen US areas and drew participants whose ages spanned about 18 to 90 years. Participant reports of clinical history set cohort assignment. This clonotype originated in a woman aged 25-40 years with acute COVID-19. Sequencing was carried out using PBMCs or T cells enriched from blood (not recorded which). This rearrangement joins TRBV9 to TRBJ2-4; 11 bases agree with TRBD2. The CDR3 loop is CASSAAPGLADLAKNIQYF. CDR3 in DNA: TGTGCCAGCAGCGCAGCCCCGGGACTAGCGGATCTAGCCAAAAACATTCAGTACTTC.